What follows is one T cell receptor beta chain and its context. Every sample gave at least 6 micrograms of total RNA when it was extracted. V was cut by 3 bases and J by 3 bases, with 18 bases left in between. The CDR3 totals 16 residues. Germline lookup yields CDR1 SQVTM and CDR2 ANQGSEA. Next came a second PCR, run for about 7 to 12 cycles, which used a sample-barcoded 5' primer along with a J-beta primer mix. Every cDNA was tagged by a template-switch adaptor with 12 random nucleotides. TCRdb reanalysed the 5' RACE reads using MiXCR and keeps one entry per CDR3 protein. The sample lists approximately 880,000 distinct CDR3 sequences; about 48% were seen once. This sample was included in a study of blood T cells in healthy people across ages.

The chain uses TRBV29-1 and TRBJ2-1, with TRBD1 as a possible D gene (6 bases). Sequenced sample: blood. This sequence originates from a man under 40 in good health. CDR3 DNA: TGCAGCGTTGATTCTCGGGCAGGGGATTACTACAATGAGCAGTTCTTC. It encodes CSVDSRAGDYYNEQFF.